The 9 T cell receptor beta chains below come from one sample, sequenced in a study of cytomegalovirus exposure and HLA in healthy donors. 60 Vbeta and 13 Jbeta primers were used in PCR. The data were produced by immunoSEQ multiplex PCR, yet TCRdb's version contains in-frame clones alone and is incomplete. The sample gives about 140,000 clones, 75% of which show up once; about 3.5% is in the top ten. The material sequenced was PBMCs. Receptors originate from a man aged 35-49 years in good health and CMV-seronegative.

V usage is TRBV6-6 and J usage is TRBJ2-2; TRBD1 matches 10 bases. V lost 6 bases and J lost 4; bases outside the gene matches: 8. The CDR3 length is 16 residues. CDR1 is MNHNY and CDR2 is SVGAGI in the germline V gene (reference sequence). CDR3 amino acids: CASRVRDRGITGELFF. The CDR3 DNA reads TGTGCCAGCAGAGTGCGGGACAGGGGTATCACCGGGGAGCTGTTTTTT.

V is TRBV29-1 and J is TRBJ2-1; tentative D call: TRBD2 (6 bases). CDR3 length equals 13 residues. Germline CDR1 reads SQVTM; CDR2 reads ANQGSEA. The V gene lost 3 bases and the J gene lost 2 bases, with 8 bases spanning the gap. CDR3 amino acids: CSVDREAYNEQFF. The CDR3 DNA is TGCAGCGTTGACAGGGAGGCCTACAATGAGCAGTTCTTC.

The genes are TRBV5-1 and TRBJ1-2, with 8 bases that match TRBD1. The germline gives CDR1 SGHRS, CDR2 YFSETQ. The CDR3 loop spans 16 amino acids. The trim removed 4 bases at V and 0 bases at J, leaving 8 bases unmatched. Written as DNA, the CDR3 is TGCGCCAGCAGCCCGGACAGGGCGGAGGCTAACTATGGCTACACCTTC. Translated: CASSPDRAEANYGYTF.

This clone was seen a single time. The genes are TRBV30 and TRBJ2-6; TRBD1 aligns across 8 bases. The CDR3 spans 17 residues. In germline, CDR1 is GTSNPN, CDR2 SVGIG (reference sequence). V lost 2 bases and J lost 4; bases outside the gene matches: 10. In DNA, the CDR3 is TGTGCCTGGAGTTGTAAGGGGAGACAGGGGGGGGCCAACGTCCTGACTTTC. Translated, it gives CAWSCKGRQGGANVLTF.

V gene TRBV9 combines with J gene TRBJ2-7; TRBD1 matches at 10 bases. The junction had 7 bases not matched to a gene; V was cut back by 4 bases and J by 3 bases. CDR3 length: 15 amino acids. CDR1 SGDLS and CDR2 YYNGEE come from the germline V gene. CDR3 loop: CASSIDGTGVYEQYF. Here the CDR3 DNA reads TGTGCCAGCAGCATAGACGGGACAGGGGTCTACGAGCAGTACTTC.

The chain couples TRBV5-1 to TRBJ1-1; TRBD1 matches at 7 bases. CDR1 and CDR2 from the germline V gene are SGHRS and YFSETQ. This CDR3 is built from 18 residues. J lost 0 bases, V lost 1 base, and 12 bases had no gene match. CDR3 sequence: CASSLREGGGNMNTEAFF. CDR3 bases: TGCGCCAGCAGCTTGCGGGAAGGGGGCGGGAACATGAACACTGAAGCTTTCTTT. The complete variable domain, with remaining parts taken from reference TRBV5-1 and TRBJ1-1, reads KAGVTQTPRYLIKTRGQQVTLSCSPISGHRSVSWYQQTPGQGLQFLFEYFSETQRNKGNFPGRFSGRQFSNSRSEMNVSTLELGDSALYLCASSLREGGGNMNTEAFFGQGTRLTVV.

The chain has TRBV28 and TRBJ2-6, with D perhaps TRBD1 (6 bases). There are 17 residues in the CDR3. V was shortened by 5 bases and J by 4 bases, with 18 bases between the two germline ends. The germline V gene has CDR1 MDHEN and CDR2 SYDVKM. Here the CDR3 DNA reads TGTGCCAGCAGTCTGACAGGCTTTACGATGGGGGCCAACGTCCTGACTTTC. Protein sequence: CASSLTGFTMGANVLTF.

The V gene is TRBV4-2, the J gene TRBJ2-1; 14 positions agree with TRBD2. Germline V gene sequence: CDR1 LGHNA, CDR2 YNFKEQ. This CDR3 has 18 residues. V shed 7 bases and J 3 bases; nucleotides not matched to a gene: 11. The CDR3 bases are TGTGCCAGCACCCAGGGGACTAGCGGGGGAAGTATCTACAATGAGCAGTTCTTC. Protein product: CASTQGTSGGSIYNEQFF.

This clone appeared a few times. The rearrangement joins TRBV6-1 to TRBJ2-1; D call uncertain. With 2 bases removed from V and 0 bases from J, the gap between germline ends came to 8 bases. CDR1 is MNHNS, CDR2 SASEGT, per germline. This CDR3 has 15 amino acids. CDR3 sequence (DNA): TGTGCCAGCAGTGAAACGGTAAGCTCCTACAATGAGCAGTTCTTC. Translated, it gives CASSETVSSYNEQFF.